This paragraph covers one T cell receptor beta chain sequence. No antigen is known for it. From 5'RACE with constant-segment primers came TCR alpha and TCR beta cDNA libraries that carried sample barcodes and UMIs. Via MiXCR, TCRdb re-called the 5' RACE reads, giving one row per CDR3 protein. This table has under 300,000 distinct CDR3 sequences, approximately 16% appearing once. The source of the sample is a study of T-cell memory formation after mild COVID-19. Background on the study: For the most part, TCR clusters were specific to one donor. Overall study findings and caveats: Some clones that responded were present in memory (sampled pre-infection), which suggests cross-reactive memory joined. CD4+ clones that contracted lay mainly in CM and EM; CD8+ ones lay in EMRA.

This CDR3 has 14 amino acids. The germline V gene encodes CDR1 SGDLS and CDR2 YYNGEE. The ends lost 0 bases at V and 5 bases at J; junction bases unmatched: 4. V and J are TRBV9 and TRBJ1-2, with 7 bases identical to TRBD1. Sequencing was carried out using PBMCs or a T cell subset sorted from them (not recorded which). The sequence came from a man in his late teens or twenties who had mild COVID-19 (a few samples of this study predate the infection). Cell type and time point are not known. DNA of the CDR3: TGTGCCAGCAGCGTAGCTCGACAGGGATATGGCTACACCTTC. This encodes CASSVARQGYGYTF.